This T cell receptor beta chain came from a study of cytomegalovirus exposure and HLA in healthy donors. General study findings and limits: Across donors, most TCRs were seen rarely, yet some public ones were widespread.

As regards this clone: No antigen is known for it.

This CDR3 spans 14 amino acids. CDR1 SGHTA and CDR2 FQGTGA come from the germline V gene. The V and J ends lost 1 base and 4 bases, in that order; junction bases with no gene match: 3. Amplification used 60 Vbeta primers and 13 Jbeta primers. Using immunoSEQ multiplex PCR, the repertoire was profiled, and TCRdb retains in-frame clones only, with some absent. Of under 150,000 clones listed, 75% to 85% are singletons. The specimen was PBMCs. This sequence joins TRBV7-3 and TRBJ1-1, with 7 bases aligning to TRBD1. The clonotype originates from a male donor in good health and CMV-seronegative. CDR3 nucleotide sequence: TGTGCCAGCAGCTTAAGAGGGGGCGGCACTGAAGCTTTCTTT. Its protein is CASSLRGGGTEAFF. Drawing the rest from reference TRBV7-3 and TRBJ1-1, the complete variable domain is GAGVSQTPSNKVTEKGKYVELRCDPISGHTALYWYRQSLGQGPEFLIYFQGTGAADDSGLPNDRFFAVRPEGSVSTLKIQRTERGDSAVYLCASSLRGGGTEAFFGQGTRLTVV.